A single sample gave rise to the 4 T cell receptor beta chains below, sequenced in a study of blood T cell repertoires in COVID-19. The protocol was immunoSEQ multiplex PCR, while the TCRdb copy is restricted to in-frame clones and leaves out a portion. The table records approximately 73,000 clones, around nine tenths of them present only once. Specimen: peripheral blood. The receptors derive from a woman in her fifties or sixties with acute or convalescent COVID-19.

CDR3 sequence reads: CAWSIGGRNTEAFF. The DNA for the CDR3 is TGTGCCTGGAGTATTGGGGGCCGGAACACTGAAGCTTTCTTT. V and J are TRBV30 and TRBJ1-1; a weak D match, TRBD1 (6 bases). V was shortened by 2 bases and J by 1 base, with 11 bases between the two germline ends. Germline CDR1 reads GTSNPN; CDR2 reads SVGIG (reference sequence). The CDR3 runs 14 residues.

The chain carries TRBV27 and TRBJ1-5, with no clear D. CDR1 is MNHEY and CDR2 is SMNVEV in the germline V gene (reference sequence). Trimming cost V 5 bases and J 3 bases, with 14 bases left between them. This CDR3 is built from 15 residues. CDR3 protein: CASSPLEGTNQPQHF. In nucleotides, the CDR3 is TGTGCCAGCAGTCCACTGGAGGGTACCAATCAGCCCCAGCATTTT.

V gene TRBV2 combines with J gene TRBJ2-1; tentatively, D is TRBD2 (7 bases). There are 15 residues in the CDR3. From germline, CDR1 is SNHLY and CDR2 FYNNEI. The V gene lost 5 bases and the J gene lost 6 bases, with 17 bases spanning the gap. The CDR3 spells CASSRGEGMGNEQFF. CDR3 coding DNA: TGTGCCAGCAGTAGGGGGGAGGGCATGGGCAATGAGCAGTTCTTC.

V usage is TRBV29-1 and J usage is TRBJ1-1; D is unresolved. The V end lost 5 bases, the J end lost 4 bases, and 8 bases lay between the germline ends. From germline, CDR1 is SQVTM and CDR2 ANQGSEA. This CDR3 has 11 amino acids. CDR3 nucleotide sequence: TGCAGCGTTACAAGAGGCACTGAAGCTTTCTTT. Encoded protein: CSVTRGTEAFF. Variable domain in full (rest from reference TRBV29-1 and TRBJ1-1): SAVISQKPSRDICQRGTSLTIQCQVDSQVTMMFWYRQQPGQSLTLIATANQGSEATYESGFVIDKFPISRPNLTFSTLTVSNMSPEDSSIYLCSVTRGTEAFFGQGTRLTVV.